The 25 T cell receptor beta chains below were found in one sample sequenced in a study of blood T cell repertoires in COVID-19. Data came from immunoSEQ multiplex PCR; TCRdb stores just in-frame clones and leaves some out. The sample comprises roughly 250,000 clones, 82% of which are singletons, and 4% to 6% rests with the top ten. Input material: peripheral blood. These receptor sequences come from a woman over 75 with active or convalescent COVID-19.

Details on this clone: The junction shows a germline mismatch at one end, possibly a read error. The V gene is TRBV28, the J gene TRBJ1-6; D is perhaps TRBD1 (6 bases). The V gene's germline CDR1 is MDHEN and CDR2 SYDVKM. This CDR3 comprises 14 residues. The CDR3 nucleotides read TGTGCCAGCACTTTAAGGGGGGGAAATTCACCCCTCCACTTT. Amino acid sequence: CASTLRGGNSPLHF.

The chain carries TRBV5-1 and TRBJ1-5; TRBD1 might be the D (6 bases). The germline V gene encodes CDR1 SGHRS and CDR2 YFSETQ. Trimming removed 4 bases from V and 0 bases from J, with 11 bases in between. The CDR3 totals 15 residues. The CDR3 loop is CASSLDSNSNQPQHF. The CDR3, as DNA: TGCGCCAGCAGCCTGGACAGTAATAGCAATCAGCCCCAGCATTTT.

This chain connects TRBV5-6 to TRBJ2-3, with TRBD2 matching over 12 bases. Germline V gives CDR1 SGHDT, CDR2 YYEEEE. J was trimmed by 2 bases and V by 4 bases; bases with no gene match: 8. The CDR3 has 17 amino acids. The CDR3 loop is CASSKSLAGGHTDTQYF. CDR3 DNA sequence: TGTGCCAGCAGCAAATCCCTAGCGGGGGGGCACACAGATACGCAGTATTTT.

V is TRBV5-1 and J is TRBJ1-5, with D possibly being TRBD1 (5 bases). Germline V gene data show CDR1 as SGHRS and CDR2 as YFSETQ. Trimming left V 2 bases short and J 1 base short, with 10 bases between. This CDR3 comprises 15 residues. CDR3 bases: TGCGCCAGCAGCTTCGCAGGGTCGAGCAATCAGCCCCAGCATTTT. Protein sequence: CASSFAGSSNQPQHF.

This chain joins TRBV5-1 and TRBJ1-1; 9 positions match TRBD1. V was clipped by 4 bases and J by 3 bases; unmatched bases: 7. CDR1 is SGHRS, CDR2 YFSETQ, per germline. This CDR3 has 15 amino acids. As DNA, the CDR3 is TGCGCCAGCAGCGCCTTACAGGGGGCAGACACTGAAGCTTTCTTT. Protein product: CASSALQGADTEAFF.

The chain recombines TRBV28 with TRBJ1-2; 7 bases are shared with TRBD1. The CDR3 runs 13 residues. Trimming took 5 bases from V and 8 from J; bases not matched to a gene: 8. Germline V CDR1 and CDR2: MDHEN, SYDVKM. DNA for the CDR3: TGTGCCAGCAGTGTACAGGGGCCCCGGGGCTACACCTTC. Translation: CASSVQGPRGYTF.

The V call is TRBV2, the J call TRBJ1-1, with 10 bases matching TRBD1. This CDR3 is built from 14 residues. Trimming took 6 bases from V and 6 from J; bases not matched to a gene: 7. Germline V gives CDR1 SNHLY, CDR2 FYNNEI. CDR3 loop: CASRGTGERPEAFF. Here the CDR3 DNA reads TGTGCCAGCAGAGGGACAGGGGAGAGGCCTGAAGCTTTCTTT.

The CDR3 nucleotides read TGCGCCAGCAGCCTGGACAGGGGCTACGAGCAGTACTTC. This sequence encodes CASSLDRGYEQYF. The rearrangement uses TRBV5-1 and TRBJ2-7, with 9 positions matching TRBD1. The germline CDR1 and CDR2 sequences are SGHRS and YFSETQ. V lost 4 bases, J lost 3 bases, and 2 bases stayed unmatched. The CDR3 runs 13 residues.

The rearrangement joins TRBV20-1 to TRBJ2-4; D unclear. The CDR3 covers 11 residues. The V gene lost 6 bases and the J gene lost 5 bases, with 8 bases spanning the gap. Germline V CDR1 and CDR2: DFQATT, SNEGSKA (reference sequence). CDR3 DNA sequence: TGCAGTGCACAGAACCAAAACATTCAGTACTTC. Translation gives CSAQNQNIQYF.

The chain is built from TRBV18 and TRBJ1-1; D is unresolved. In germline, CDR1 is KGHSH, CDR2 LQKENI. Trimming stripped 3 bases from V and 8 bases from J, with 10 bases between. The CDR3 runs to 12 residues. The CDR3 region is CASSPPGREAFF. The CDR3 bases are TGTGCCAGCTCACCCCCCGGCAGGGAAGCTTTCTTT.

This chain uses TRBV10-3 with TRBJ1-2; 7 bases agree with TRBD1. The CDR3 consists of 14 residues. The germline CDR1 and CDR2 sequences are ENHRY and SYGVKD. The junction had 3 bases not matched to a gene; V was cut back by 0 bases and J by 5 bases. As DNA, the CDR3 is TGTGCCATCAGTGAGTCAGCACAGGGGTATGGCTACACCTTC. Translating gives CAISESAQGYGYTF.

This clone showed up just a few times. The genes are TRBV6-6 and TRBJ2-7; D ambiguous. V lost 6 bases to trimming and J lost 4 bases, with 7 bases between them. Per germline, CDR1 MNHNY and CDR2 SVGAGI (reference sequence). The CDR3 is made up of 11 amino acids. DNA for the CDR3: TGTGCCAGCAGCCCCAGTTACGAGCAGTACTTC. Translated: CASSPSYEQYF.

This chain uses TRBV19 with TRBJ2-1; 8 nucleotides align to TRBD2. The CDR3 contains 18 residues. Trimming cost V 0 bases and J 9 bases; bases outside gene matches: 16. Per the germline V gene, CDR1 is LNHDA and CDR2 is SQIVND (reference sequence). CDR3: CASSIDLSWAGGRLEQFF. The CDR3 DNA sequence: TGTGCCAGTAGTATAGACCTCTCTTGGGCGGGAGGTCGTCTTGAGCAGTTCTTC. Looking up the rest from reference TRBV19 and TRBJ2-1 gives the full variable domain: DGGITQSPKYLFRKEGQNVTLSCEQNLNHDAMYWYRQDPGQGLRLIYYSQIVNDFQKGDIAEGYSVSREKKESFPLTVTSAQKNPTAFYLCASSIDLSWAGGRLEQFFGPGTRLTVL.

The sample holds a few counts of this clone. The chain is built from TRBV9 and TRBJ1-6; perhaps TRBD1 as D (6 bases). The V gene's germline CDR1 is SGDLS and CDR2 YYNGEE. Trimming removed 2 bases from V and 9 bases from J, with 15 bases in between. The CDR3 extends over 15 amino acids. The CDR3 nucleotides read TGTGCCAGCAGCGTGGGGACACCAGGAGGTTCACCCCTCCACTTT. Translation gives CASSVGTPGGSPLHF. Supplemented by reference TRBV9 and TRBJ1-6, the full variable domain reads DSGVTQTPKHLITATGQRVTLRCSPRSGDLSVYWYQQSLDQGLQFLIQYYNGEERAKGNILERFSAQQFPDLHSELNLSSLELGDSALYFCASSVGTPGGSPLHFGNGTRLTVT.

The rearrangement joins TRBV10-3 to TRBJ2-1, with 14 bases fitting TRBD2. The CDR3 totals 14 residues. The germline CDR1 and CDR2 sequences are ENHRY and SYGVKD. V trimming: 10 bases; J trimming: 10 bases; junction bases outside the gene matches: 9. The DNA for the CDR3 is TGTGCCAGTACCGAGACTAGCGGGAGGGCGGAGCAGTTCTTC. Protein: CASTETSGRAEQFF.

This clone was seen a few times. A read error may account for a junction end that differs from germline. V is TRBV5-1 and J is TRBJ2-3, with D maybe TRBD1 (5 bases). From germline, CDR1 is SGHRS and CDR2 YFSETQ. This CDR3 spans 13 amino acids. The CDR3 reads CASSQGSIDTQYF. CDR3 DNA sequence: TGCGCCAGCAGTCAGGGTAGCATAGATACGCAGTATTTT.

The chain links TRBV6-1 to TRBJ1-4; D is undetermined. The CDR3 runs 12 residues. Deletions cut 2 bases from V and 11 bases from J, with 9 bases between. Germline assignment: CDR1 MNHNS and CDR2 SASEGT. CDR3 region: CASSEFWEKLFF. The DNA of the CDR3 is TGTGCCAGCAGTGAATTTTGGGAGAAACTGTTTTTT.

This chain joins TRBV27 and TRBJ2-2, with a weak D call TRBD1 (6 bases). The germline CDR1 and CDR2 sequences are MNHEY and SMNVEV (reference sequence). The CDR3 extends over 13 amino acids. Trimming removed 6 bases from V and 1 base from J, with 6 bases in between. CDR3 nucleotide sequence: TGTGCCAGCAGAGGGGGGAACACCGGGGAGCTGTTTTTT. Its protein is CASRGGNTGELFF.

J is TRBJ1-4 and V is TRBV28; unclear D gene. In germline, CDR1 is MDHEN, CDR2 SYDVKM. The CDR3 contains 17 residues. The ends were cut back, 5 bases at V and 0 bases at J, with 16 bases in the middle. CDR3: CASSTPWALATNEKLFF. Written as DNA, the CDR3 is TGTGCCAGCAGTACCCCGTGGGCGCTTGCAACTAATGAAAAACTGTTTTTT. Combining the CDR3 with reference TRBV28 and TRBJ1-4 gives the whole variable domain DVKVTQSSRYLVKRTGEKVFLECVQDMDHENMFWYRQDPGLGLRLIYFSYDVKMKEKGDIPEGYSVSREKKERFSLILESASTNQTSMYLCASSTPWALATNEKLFFGSGTQLSVL.

The chain couples TRBV2 to TRBJ2-5; TRBD2 matches 10 bases. The CDR3 has 14 residues. V was clipped by 8 bases and J by 4 bases; unmatched bases: 7. CDR1 is SNHLY, CDR2 FYNNEI, per germline. CDR3 region: CASGTGTSVETQYF. The CDR3 bases are TGTGCCAGCGGTACCGGGACTAGCGTAGAGACCCAGTACTTC. The variable domain in full, completed from reference TRBV2 and TRBJ2-5, reads EPEVTQTPSHQVTQMGQEVILRCVPISNHLYFYWYRQILGQKVEFLVSFYNNEISEKSEIFDDQFSVERPDGSNFTLKIRSTKLEDSAMYFCASGTGTSVETQYFGPGTRLLVL.

For this clone: At the DNA level, this CDR3 is encoded by other sequences in the same sample as well. The V and J genes are TRBV19 and TRBJ1-1; D not certain. Looked up from germline, CDR1 is LNHDA and CDR2 is SQIVND (reference sequence). The CDR3 spans 14 residues. V lost 5 bases to trimming and J lost 0 bases, with 10 bases between them. CDR3 loop: CASSAGLMNTEAFF. The CDR3 DNA sequence: TGTGCCAGTAGTGCTGGACTGATGAACACTGAAGCTTTCTTT.

The V call is TRBV6-4, the J call TRBJ2-1; D may be TRBD2 (5 bases). V was cut by 9 bases and J by 5 bases, with 17 bases left in between. The CDR3 extends over 14 amino acids. Germline V gene data show CDR1 as MRHNA and CDR2 as SNTAGT. CDR3 sequence reads: CASDPGEGHNEQFF. Here the CDR3 DNA reads TGTGCCAGTGACCCCGGTGAGGGCCACAATGAGCAGTTCTTC.

V and J are TRBV18 and TRBJ1-1; D not resolved. The germline V gene encodes CDR1 KGHSH and CDR2 LQKENI. The CDR3 has 17 residues. V lost 6 bases and J 0 bases, leaving 20 bases between the germline ends. Here the CDR3 reads CASSRLGTQPLNTEAFF. CDR3 coding DNA: TGTGCCAGCTCTAGATTGGGCACTCAACCACTGAACACTGAAGCTTTCTTT.

The CDR3 coding sequence is TGCGCCAGCAGCTTAAACAGGGATGAAAAACTGTTTTTT. Translated: CASSLNRDEKLFF. The chain is built from TRBV5-1 and TRBJ1-4; D possibly corresponds to TRBD1 (6 bases). This CDR3 has 13 residues. The V end was cut by 2 bases, the J end by 6 bases, with 8 bases between. The germline V gene has CDR1 SGHRS and CDR2 YFSETQ. The full variable domain, its missing parts supplied by reference TRBV5-1 and TRBJ1-4, is KAGVTQTPRYLIKTRGQQVTLSCSPISGHRSVSWYQQTPGQGLQFLFEYFSETQRNKGNFPGRFSGRQFSNSRSEMNVSTLELGDSALYLCASSLNRDEKLFFGSGTQLSVL.

The chain employs TRBV5-8 and TRBJ1-2; 7 nucleotides line up with TRBD1. The CDR3 has 13 amino acids. V dropped 3 bases and J dropped 6; count of bases not matched to a gene: 5. Germline CDR1 reads SGHTS; CDR2 reads YDEGEE. This CDR3 reads CASSYRQGDGYTF. CDR3 nucleotide sequence: TGTGCCAGCAGCTACCGACAGGGCGATGGCTACACCTTC.